The entry that follows covers one TCR beta chain sequence. This sample is drawn from a study of blood T cell repertoires in COVID-19. About the study: Sites across the United States, Italy and Spain contributed samples from acute and convalescent COVID-19. In each case, the material was cDNA or gDNA derived from T cells, B-cell-depleted T cells, or PBMCs.

Germline-derived CDR1 and CDR2 are KGHDR and SFDVKD. The CDR3 consists of 17 residues. Trimming removed 4 bases from V and 1 base from J; junction bases left unmatched: 4. The authors' processing: Amplification from reference gene primers served as the basis for estimated nucleated cell counts. Libraries were prepared by immunoSEQ multiplex PCR; TCRdb keeps only in-frame clonotypes and omits some of them. V and J calls and clone size follow that table, whereas D and trimming were derived from the DNA. The data contain 70,000 to 85,000 clones, roughly four fifths of them singletons. J is TRBJ2-5 and V is TRBV24-1; 14 positions agree with TRBD2. Sequencing was carried out using peripheral blood. The TCR originated in a human donor in a cohort sampled during active COVID-19. DNA for the CDR3: TGTGCCACCAGTGACCCCGGGACTAGCGGGGGCCAAGAGACCCAGTACTTC. As protein: CATSDPGTSGGQETQYF.